This TCR beta chain was profiled in a study of cytomegalovirus exposure and HLA in healthy donors. Study outcomes and limitations: It was approximately 150 TCR beta chains that were listed as cytomegalovirus-associated.

This table comes from immunoSEQ multiplex PCR, and its TCRdb copy is limited to in-frame clones, with some not included. This sample has 260,000 or so clones, with 85% to 90% found just once. Concerning this clone itself: Its antigen is unidentified.

This CDR3 contains 15 residues. Per the germline V gene, CDR1 is SGHRS and CDR2 is YFSETQ. With V trimmed by 5 bases and J by 8 bases, 12 bases remained unmatched. The sequence came from a woman aged 18 to 35 in good health and CMV-seronegative. Material: PBMCs. The rearrangement links TRBV5-1 to TRBJ2-1; 8 nucleotides agree with TRBD2. CDR3 nucleotide sequence: TGCGCCAGCAGGACCTCGAGCGGGAGTAGGGATGAGCAGTTCTTC. This translates into CASRTSSGSRDEQFF.